This T cell receptor beta chain was retrieved from a study of T cells expressing NK-cell markers. Study at large: Just one sequenced donor of eight was HCMV-seronegative, while seven were seropositive.

Germline-derived CDR1 and CDR2 are LNHNV and YYDKDF (reference sequence). The length of the CDR3 is 17 residues. It was by 5'RACE template switching with UMIs that TCR beta cDNA was made. TCRdb re-called the 5' RACE reads; one entry per CDR3 protein, DNA not given. This table holds 300,000 to 450,000 distinct CDR3 sequences. Turning to this clonotype: Antigen specificity is unknown.

Overall study results and limits: The leading position in the CD3+CD56-NKG2C+ fraction of a few donors also went to these clonotypes. Several of the donors carried dominant NKG2C+ clonotypes that took up 1.0-7.0% of their CD8+ T cells.

The gene calls are TRBV15 and TRBJ2-3; the TCRdb call, TRBD2, lacks DNA for checking. The material sequenced was blood T cells: a sorted CD56 or NKG2C T cell subset, CD4+ or CD8+ T cells, or bulk PBMC T cells (not recorded which). The receptor's source is a man aged 18-69 years in good health. The CDR3 region is CATSRDLTSEYTDTQYF. Together with reference TRBV15 and TRBJ2-3, the CDR3 gives the full variable domain: DAMVIQNPRYQVTQFGKPVTLSCSQTLNHNVMYWYQQKSSQAPKLLFHYYDKDFNNEADTPDNFQSRRPNTSFCFLDIRSPGLGDTAMYLCATSRDLTSEYTDTQYFGPGTRLTVL.